Following are 8 T cell receptor beta chains from one sample sequenced in a study of blood T cell repertoires in COVID-19. The table came from immunoSEQ multiplex PCR; TCRdb's copy has only in-frame clones and leaves some out. Of tens of thousands of clones listed, about 88% were seen once; the top ten hold under 15%. Sample: peripheral blood. The receptors here all came from a man aged 65-85 years with active COVID-19.

V is TRBV6-5 and J is TRBJ2-2; 7 nucleotides align to TRBD2. The CDR3 length is 13 residues. The V segment lost 11 bases and the J segment 6 bases; nucleotides outside the gene matches: 9. Germline V gives CDR1 MNHEY, CDR2 SVGAGI. This CDR3 reads CAGISGISGELFF. The DNA of the CDR3 is TGTGCCGGGATAAGCGGGATATCCGGGGAGCTGTTTTTT.

J is TRBJ2-1 and V is TRBV25-1; TRBD2 matches at 8 bases. CDR1 MGHDK and CDR2 SYGVNS come from the germline V gene. The CDR3 consists of 15 residues. Trimming removed 6 bases from V and 4 bases from J; junction bases left unmatched: 8. CDR3 loop: CASRQAGERYNEQFF. CDR3 in DNA: TGTGCCAGCAGGCAAGCGGGAGAGAGGTACAATGAGCAGTTCTTC.

This chain joins TRBV12-3 or TRBV12-4 and TRBJ1-5; unclear D gene. Trimming cost V 6 bases and J 0 bases, with 3 bases left between them. This CDR3 spans 12 amino acids. The CDR3 sequence is CASRYSNQPQHF. The DNA of the CDR3 is TGTGCCAGCAGATATAGCAATCAGCCCCAGCATTTT.

This sequence joins TRBV4-1 and TRBJ1-6; 8 bases are a match to TRBD1. Germline assignment: CDR1 MGHRA and CDR2 YSYEKL. The CDR3 covers 16 residues. V trimming: 5 bases; J trimming: 10 bases; junction bases outside the gene matches: 13. CDR3 DNA sequence: TGCGCCAGCAGCGTTACGTTAACAGGGGGGGTCTCACCCCTCCACTTT. This translates into CASSVTLTGGVSPLHF.

The chain employs TRBV23-1 and TRBJ2-3, with 10 positions matching TRBD2. TRBV23-1 is identified as an open reading frame with a role that is uncertain. V gave up 4 bases and J gave up 0 bases; unmatched junction bases: 16. This CDR3 is 20 amino acids long. CDR3 DNA sequence: TGCGCCAGCAGTCTTAAGTGTGGGACTAGCGCGAAAACTAGCACAGATACGCAGTATTTT. Residues: CASSLKCGTSAKTSTDTQYF.

The rearrangement uses TRBV10-3 and TRBJ2-2; D unclear. Trimming removed 9 bases at V and 3 bases at J, with 20 bases between. CDR1 is ENHRY and CDR2 is SYGVKD in the germline V gene. This CDR3 comprises 16 residues. The chain's CDR3 is CAISSVGRADTGELFF. Here the CDR3 DNA reads TGTGCCATATCTTCGGTCGGCCGCGCGGACACCGGGGAGCTGTTTTTT.

The CDR3 loop is CAISELSDTGELFF. CDR3 sequence (DNA): TGTGCCATCAGTGAACTGAGCGATACCGGGGAGCTGTTTTTT. This rearrangement joins TRBV10-3 to TRBJ2-2; the D is unclear. Germline V lookup: CDR1 ENHRY, CDR2 SYGVKD. Trimming removed 3 bases from V and 5 bases from J, with 10 bases in between. The CDR3 totals 14 residues.

The chain couples TRBV27 to TRBJ2-1, with D tentatively TRBD2 (6 bases). With 2 bases removed from V and 2 bases from J, the gap between germline ends came to 13 bases. Per germline, CDR1 MNHEY and CDR2 SMNVEV (reference sequence). This CDR3 contains 16 residues. The CDR3 nucleotides read TGTGCCAGCAGTTTAGTCCCCGGGAGCACCTACAATGAGCAGTTCTTC. Protein sequence: CASSLVPGSTYNEQFF.